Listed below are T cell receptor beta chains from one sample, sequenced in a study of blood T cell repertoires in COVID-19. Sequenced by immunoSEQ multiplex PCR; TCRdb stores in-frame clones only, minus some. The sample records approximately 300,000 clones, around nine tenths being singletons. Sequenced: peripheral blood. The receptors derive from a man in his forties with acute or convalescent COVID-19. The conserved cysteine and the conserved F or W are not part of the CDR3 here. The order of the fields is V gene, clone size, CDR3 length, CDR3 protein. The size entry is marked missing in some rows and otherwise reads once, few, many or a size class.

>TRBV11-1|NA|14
ASSAGAGRVSDTQY
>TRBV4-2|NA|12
ASSQLLAGTNLD
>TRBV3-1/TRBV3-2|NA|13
ASSPSGGTYNEQF
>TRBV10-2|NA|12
ATRTGAAKGGYT
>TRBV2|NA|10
ASNRDADTQY
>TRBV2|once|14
ASSTLLGSADNEQF
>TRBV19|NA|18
ASSPRLLSMGASSYNEQF
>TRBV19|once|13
ASSIDLGTRDTQY
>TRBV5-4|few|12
ASSLMGRDTEAF
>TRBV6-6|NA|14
ASRSSTGTSYNEQF
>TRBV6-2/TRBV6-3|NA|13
ASSYSRGGWDTQY
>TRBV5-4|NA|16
ASSLWLGQGRNFYGYT
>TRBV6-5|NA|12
ASTSGLHTDTQY
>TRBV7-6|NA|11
ASSTRGLGEAF
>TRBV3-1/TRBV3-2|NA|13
ASSQDYRGNTEAF
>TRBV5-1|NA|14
ASSAGLAGVTDTQY
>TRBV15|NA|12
ATSGGTGPSVQY
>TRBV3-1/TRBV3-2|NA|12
ASSHRGTDYGYT
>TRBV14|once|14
ASSQGGGAVREKLF
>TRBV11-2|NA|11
ASSFASSYEQY
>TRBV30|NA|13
AWSGGLRVPYGYT
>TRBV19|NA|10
ASSIGQAEAF
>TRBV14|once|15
ASSQASQGRPNTEAF
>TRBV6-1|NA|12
ASSELASYNEQF
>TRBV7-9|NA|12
ASSRTPPDRGFF
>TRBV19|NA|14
ASSGPGQGAADTQY
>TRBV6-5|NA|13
ASSPTQVSTDTQY